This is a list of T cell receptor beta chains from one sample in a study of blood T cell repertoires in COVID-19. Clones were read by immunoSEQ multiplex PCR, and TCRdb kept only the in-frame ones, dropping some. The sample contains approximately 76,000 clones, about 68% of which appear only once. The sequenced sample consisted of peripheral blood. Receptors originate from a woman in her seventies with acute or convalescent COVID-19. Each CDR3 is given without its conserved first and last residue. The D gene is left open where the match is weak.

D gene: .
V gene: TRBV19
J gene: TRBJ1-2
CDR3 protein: ASSIGAGRGYT

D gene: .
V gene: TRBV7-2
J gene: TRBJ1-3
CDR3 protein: ASSPHPQGFSGNTIY

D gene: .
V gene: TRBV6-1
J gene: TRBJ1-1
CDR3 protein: ASSDLFRRNEAF

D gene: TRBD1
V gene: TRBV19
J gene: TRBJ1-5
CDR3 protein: ASSIGDRLRNQPQH

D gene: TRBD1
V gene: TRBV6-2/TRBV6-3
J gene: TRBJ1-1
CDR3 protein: ASSWTGITEAF

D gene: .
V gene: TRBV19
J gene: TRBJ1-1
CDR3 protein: ASSLAITGRTRNTEAF

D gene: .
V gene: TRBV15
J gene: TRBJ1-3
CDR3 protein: ATSRGLGATGNTIY

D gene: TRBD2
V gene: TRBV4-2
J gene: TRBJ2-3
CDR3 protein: ASSPSGGARDTQY

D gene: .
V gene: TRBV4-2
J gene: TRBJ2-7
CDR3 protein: ASSQVAGREQY

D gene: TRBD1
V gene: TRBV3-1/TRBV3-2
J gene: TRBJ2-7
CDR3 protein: ASSLGQGYEQY

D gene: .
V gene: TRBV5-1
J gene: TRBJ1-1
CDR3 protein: ASSLRRGATEAF

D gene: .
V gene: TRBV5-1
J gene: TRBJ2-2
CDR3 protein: ASSLGGVGTGELF

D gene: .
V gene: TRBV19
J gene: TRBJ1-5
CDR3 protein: ASSRGGDGNQPQH

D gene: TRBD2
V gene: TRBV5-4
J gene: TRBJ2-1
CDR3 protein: ATIRGLAGYNEQF

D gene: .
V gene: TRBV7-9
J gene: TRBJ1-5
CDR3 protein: ASSLGADSNSNQPQH

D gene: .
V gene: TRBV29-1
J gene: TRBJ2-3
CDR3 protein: SVDITDTQY

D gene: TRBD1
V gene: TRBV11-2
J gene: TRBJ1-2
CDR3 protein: ASSLVRDSYNYGYT

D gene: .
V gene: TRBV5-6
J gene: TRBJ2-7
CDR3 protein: ASSPLPGDSYEQY

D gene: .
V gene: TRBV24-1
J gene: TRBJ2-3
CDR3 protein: ATSDLGGRSDTQY

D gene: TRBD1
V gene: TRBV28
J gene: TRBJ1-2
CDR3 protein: ASSFDRAYGYT